This entry lists 30 T cell receptor beta chains sequenced from one sample in a study of T cells in Graves' hyperthyroidism and ophthalmopathy. It was RNA transcripts that yielded the amplified TCR beta CDR3 regions. TCR CDR3 underwent first-round RT-PCR with the HTBI primer set. TCRdb reanalysed the multiplex PCR reads using MiXCR and keeps one entry per CDR3 protein. Found here are some 320,000 distinct CDR3 sequences, roughly 13% of them singletons; the top ten hold roughly 35%. Sequencing was done on a sample of blood. The receptors derive from a woman aged 40 to 50 with Graves' ophthalmopathy.

A word on this clonotype: One end of the junction is discordant with germline, which a read error may explain. The rearrangement links TRBV5-6 to TRBJ2-7; weak D call: TRBD2 (5 bases). CDR1 SGHDT and CDR2 YYEEEE come from the germline V gene. The length of the CDR3 is 13 residues. The chain's CDR3 is CASSLAGNYEQHF. CDR3 DNA: TGTGCCAGCAGCTTGGCCGGGAACTACGAGCAGCACTTC. Looking up the rest from reference TRBV5-6 and TRBJ2-7 gives the full variable domain: DAGVTQSPTHLIKTRGQQVTLRCSPKSGHDTVSWYQQALGQGPQFIFQYYEEEERQRGNFPDRFSGHQFPNYSSELNVNALLLGDSALYLCASSLAGNYEQHFGPGTRLTVT.

This rearrangement joins TRBV2 to TRBJ2-2; tentative D call: TRBD1 (5 bases). V was clipped by 2 bases and J by 8 bases, with 12 bases between them. This CDR3 spans 14 amino acids. Looked up from germline, CDR1 is SNHLY and CDR2 is FYNNEI. The CDR3 sequence: CASSEYRKTGELFF. CDR3 nucleotides: TGTGCCAGCAGTGAATACAGGAAAACGGGGGAGCTGTTTTTT.

V and J are TRBV20-1 and TRBJ2-7; 10 bases line up with TRBD2. V was clipped by 5 bases and J by 4 bases; unmatched bases: 8. The germline V gene encodes CDR1 DFQATT and CDR2 SNEGSKA (reference sequence). The CDR3 is 14 residues long. Here the CDR3 reads CSALGLAEIYEQYF. The CDR3 DNA is TGCAGTGCTCTTGGACTAGCGGAGATATACGAGCAGTACTTC.

The J gene is TRBJ2-1, the V gene TRBV12-3 or TRBV12-4, with TRBD2 matching over 7 bases. The CDR3 is 15 amino acids. Losses at the gene ends were 6 bases for V and 7 bases for J; bases not matched to a gene: 12. CDR3 sequence: CASSPLKGGPNEQFF. The CDR3 nucleotides are TGTGCCAGCAGCCCTCTTAAGGGAGGGCCGAATGAGCAGTTCTTC.

This rearrangement joins TRBV18 to TRBJ1-2, with TRBD1 matching over 8 bases. The CDR3 runs to 13 residues. V lost 5 bases and J lost 4; bases outside the gene matches: 3. Germline CDR1 and CDR2: KGHSH and LQKENI. Here the CDR3 DNA reads TGTGCCAGCTCATCCGACAGGGGCTATGGCTACACCTTC. This encodes CASSSDRGYGYTF.

This rearrangement joins TRBV4-1 to TRBJ2-7, with D hard to call. CDR1 is MGHRA and CDR2 is YSYEKL in the germline V gene. CDR3 length equals 13 residues. V lost 5 bases to trimming and J lost 3 bases, with 11 bases between them. CDR3 protein: CASSIRTNYEQYF. CDR3 coding DNA: TGCGCCAGCAGCATACGGACGAACTACGAGCAGTACTTC.

This clonotype was observed at least ten times. The chain recombines TRBV6-1 with TRBJ2-7; D is perhaps TRBD2 (6 bases). The CDR3 contains 15 residues. Germline values: CDR1 MNHNS, CDR2 SASEGT. The V gene lost 6 bases and the J gene lost 2 bases, with 17 bases spanning the gap. The CDR3 sequence: CASSPPAGRTYEQYF. CDR3 sequence (DNA): TGTGCCAGCAGCCCCCCCGCGGGACGCACCTACGAGCAGTACTTC.

At least ten counts were recorded for this clonotype. The chain uses TRBV10-3 and TRBJ2-3, with 10 bases fitting TRBD2. Germline lookup yields CDR1 ENHRY and CDR2 SYGVKD. The CDR3 is 16 amino acids. V was pared by 6 bases and J by 0 bases, with 6 bases of the junction left unmatched. CDR3 DNA sequence: TGTGCCATCAGACTCATGACTAGCGGGAGCACAGATACGCAGTATTTT. This translates into CAIRLMTSGSTDTQYF.

This sequence joins TRBV9 and TRBJ2-1; no clear D gene. Germline V gives CDR1 SGDLS, CDR2 YYNGEE. Trimming cost V 4 bases and J 4 bases, with 15 bases left between them. The length of the CDR3 is 15 residues. CDR3 sequence: CASSLYLDPYNEQFF. In DNA, the CDR3 is TGTGCCAGCAGCCTGTATCTAGACCCTTACAATGAGCAGTTCTTC. Supplemented by reference TRBV9 and TRBJ2-1, the full variable domain reads DSGVTQTPKHLITATGQRVTLRCSPRSGDLSVYWYQQSLDQGLQFLIQYYNGEERAKGNILERFSAQQFPDLHSELNLSSLELGDSALYFCASSLYLDPYNEQFFGPGTRLTVL.

This clonotype occurred a few times. The V gene is TRBV7-2, the J gene TRBJ2-3, with 7 bases aligning to TRBD1. Germline loops: CDR1 SGHTA, CDR2 FQGNSA. The V gene end was trimmed by 5 bases and the J gene end by 4 bases; junction bases not matched to a gene: 6. This CDR3 is built from 14 residues. The CDR3 here is CASSTDRVADTQYF. CDR3 DNA: TGTGCCAGCAGCACAGACAGGGTCGCAGATACGCAGTATTTT.

This clonotype has at least ten counts. The chain links TRBV6-5 to TRBJ2-6, with D uncertain. V gave up 2 bases and J gave up 3 bases, with 2 bases separating them. The germline V gene has CDR1 MNHEY and CDR2 SVGAGI. The CDR3 is 13 amino acids. The CDR3: CASSYHGANVLTF. The CDR3 DNA reads TGTGCCAGCAGTTACCATGGGGCCAACGTCCTGACTTTC.

V gene TRBV18 combines with J gene TRBJ1-2, with D possibly matching TRBD1 (5 bases). The CDR3 has 14 amino acids. Trimming left V 0 bases short and J 8 bases short, with 13 bases between. CDR1 is KGHSH, CDR2 LQKENI, per germline. CDR3: CASSPPPGGSGYTF. In DNA form, the CDR3 reads TGTGCCAGCTCACCACCCCCTGGGGGGAGCGGCTACACCTTC. Supplemented by reference TRBV18 and TRBJ1-2, the full variable domain reads NAGVMQNPRHLVRRRGQEARLRCSPMKGHSHVYWYRQLPEEGLKFMVYLQKENIIDESGMPKERFSAEFPKEGPSILRIQQVVRGDSAAYFCASSPPPGGSGYTFGSGTRLTVV.

Ten or more counts support this clonotype. This chain connects TRBV6-1 to TRBJ2-4; a possible D gene is TRBD1 (5 bases). From germline, CDR1 is MNHNS and CDR2 SASEGT. The CDR3 contains 14 residues. V was trimmed by 6 bases and J by 11 bases, leaving 20 bases between them. CDR3 in DNA: TGTGCCAGCAGACCCCGACAGCCGGAGATCGTTCAGTACTTC. Translated: CASRPRQPEIVQYF.

This clonotype was seen many times. The J gene is TRBJ2-1, the V gene TRBV6-2 or TRBV6-3; TRBD1 might be the D (5 bases). Trimming stripped 3 bases from V and 7 bases from J, with 7 bases between. Germline V gives CDR1 MNHEY, CDR2 SVGEGT. The CDR3 has 12 amino acids. Here the CDR3 reads CASSYQGNEQFF. The CDR3 DNA reads TGTGCCAGCAGTTATCAGGGAAATGAGCAGTTCTTC.

This clonotype was counted only a few times. V is TRBV5-8 and J is TRBJ2-7, with 11 bases lining up with TRBD2. The germline V gene encodes CDR1 SGHTS and CDR2 YDEGEE. The CDR3 is 16 residues long. J gave up 3 bases and V 5 bases, and 10 bases lay outside the gene matches. CDR3 DNA sequence: TGTGCCAGCAGGAGGGGCGCTAGCGGGAGGATCTACGAGCAGTACTTC. Its translation is CASRRGASGRIYEQYF.

This clonotype was detected many times. V and J are TRBV7-8 and TRBJ2-7; possible D gene TRBD2, 7 bases. V dropped 1 base and J dropped 6 bases, with 13 bases sitting between them. The germline gives CDR1 SGHVS, CDR2 FQNEAQ. CDR3 length: 14 residues. The CDR3 region is CASSLGSRGREQYF. The CDR3 region has the DNA TGTGCCAGCAGCTTAGGATCGCGGGGGCGCGAGCAGTACTTC.

This clonotype showed up just a few times. The V call is TRBV11-2, the J call TRBJ2-5; the D gene is possibly TRBD2 (6 bases). Germline CDR1 reads SGHAT; CDR2 reads FQNNGV. This CDR3 has 16 amino acids. V dropped 0 bases and J dropped 1 base, with 12 bases sitting between them. CDR3 sequence reads: CASSLEPAGFQETQYF. The DNA of the CDR3 is TGTGCCAGCAGCTTAGAACCAGCGGGCTTCCAAGAGACCCAGTACTTC.

There are many counts of this clonotype. The gene calls are TRBV14 and TRBJ2-7, with D possibly TRBD2 on 6 matching bases. The germline V gene has CDR1 SGHDN and CDR2 FVKESK. Trimming shortened V by 1 base and J by 2 bases, and 12 bases separated the two germline ends. The CDR3 extends over 15 amino acids. The DNA of the CDR3 is TGTGCCAGCAGCCAAGTGTTTGGAGGGCCCTACGAGCAGTACTTC. It yields the protein CASSQVFGGPYEQYF.

The sample holds many counts of this clonotype. This rearrangement joins TRBV3-1 to TRBJ2-1; 11 nucleotides line up with TRBD2. J lost 11 bases, V lost 0 bases, and 3 bases had no gene match. This CDR3 is 14 amino acids long. In germline, CDR1 is LGHDT, CDR2 YNNKEL (reference sequence). CDR3 protein: CASSQDASGRQQFF. The CDR3 region has the DNA TGTGCCAGCAGCCAAGATGCTAGCGGGAGGCAGCAGTTCTTC.

The chain carries TRBV11-3 and TRBJ2-2; TRBD1 might be the D (5 bases). Germline V CDR1 and CDR2: SGHNT, YENEEA. The CDR3 has 15 amino acids. Trimming removed 5 bases at V and 2 bases at J, with 12 bases between. CDR3 sequence (DNA): TGTGCCAGCAGCCCAGGGATGTTTAACACCGGGGAGCTGTTTTTT. Encoded protein: CASSPGMFNTGELFF.

This clonotype was seen ten or more times. J is TRBJ2-2 and V is TRBV27, with a tentative D call TRBD2 (5 bases). In germline, CDR1 is MNHEY, CDR2 SMNVEV (reference sequence). V lost 3 bases to trimming and J lost 6 bases, with 8 bases between them. The CDR3 spans 13 residues. CDR3 sequence reads: CASSFSGAGELFF. The CDR3 DNA reads TGTGCCAGCAGTTTCTCCGGGGCCGGGGAGCTGTTTTTT.

This clonotype was picked up many times. CDR3 coding DNA: TGCAGCGCTAGACAGGGGGGGTTTGCTGAAGCTTTCTTT. Translation: CSARQGGFAEAFF. The rearrangement joins TRBV29-1 to TRBJ1-1; 9 nucleotides align to TRBD1. The V gene end was trimmed by 7 bases and the J gene end by 6 bases; junction bases not matched to a gene: 9. Germline CDR1 reads SQVTM; CDR2 reads ANQGSEA. CDR3 length equals 13 residues.

The chain employs TRBV18 and TRBJ1-1; possible D gene TRBD1, 5 bases. The V end was cut by 0 bases, the J end by 3 bases, with 11 bases between. There are 15 residues in the CDR3. CDR1 and CDR2 from the germline V gene are KGHSH and LQKENI. In nucleotides, the CDR3 is TGTGCCAGCTCACCACCGGAGGGGCCGGACACTGAAGCTTTCTTT. It specifies CASSPPEGPDTEAFF.

J is TRBJ2-1 and V is TRBV9; D perhaps matches TRBD1 (6 bases). Germline V lookup: CDR1 SGDLS, CDR2 YYNGEE. Trimming removed 5 bases at V and 2 bases at J, with 26 bases between. The CDR3 has 19 residues. CDR3 coding DNA: TGTGCCAGCAGTATCGCCGGGACAAGGGGATCGGTAACCTACAATGAGCAGTTCTTC. This encodes CASSIAGTRGSVTYNEQFF.

In regard to this clonotype: This may be a read error: a much more frequent sequence differs by one nucleotide. J is TRBJ2-1 and V is TRBV29-1; D not resolved. CDR1 and CDR2 (germline): SQVTM, ANQGSEA. The CDR3 has 13 residues. Trimming cost V 4 bases and J 6 bases, with 13 bases left between them. CDR3 in amino acids: CSVGNQLSNEQFF. In DNA form, the CDR3 reads TGCAGCGTTGGTAACCAGTTATCCAATGAGCAGTTCTTC.

Many counts were recorded for this clonotype. The chain couples TRBV25-1 to TRBJ2-7; D possibly corresponds to TRBD1 (5 bases). Trimming removed 9 bases at V and 3 bases at J, with 18 bases between. The CDR3 is 14 residues long. Germline V gene data show CDR1 as MGHDK and CDR2 as SYGVNS. CDR3 nucleotides: TGTGCCAGTCCAGGGTGGAATCTTGGCTACGAGCAGTACTTC. This encodes CASPGWNLGYEQYF.

This clonotype has ten or more counts. The chain carries TRBV27 and TRBJ2-3; D is undetermined. Germline V gene sequence: CDR1 MNHEY, CDR2 SMNVEV (reference sequence). This CDR3 region has 15 residues. The V and J ends lost 5 bases and 2 bases respectively, with 14 bases between them. As DNA, the CDR3 is TGTGCCAGCAGTCAATCGTCACTCTCCACAGATACGCAGTATTTT. Its protein product is CASSQSSLSTDTQYF.

The chain employs TRBV5-6 and TRBJ1-1; D gene ambiguous. This CDR3 is 14 amino acids long. Germline V gene lookup returns CDR1 SGHDT and CDR2 YYEEEE. Deletions cut 1 base from V and 5 bases from J, with 12 bases between. The DNA for the CDR3 is TGTGCCAGCAGCTTGCCTGGGCAGCGGACTGAAGCTTTCTTT. Amino acid sequence: CASSLPGQRTEAFF.

This clonotype was seen more than once but under ten times. One end of the junction does not line up with germline, which may come from a read error. The rearrangement joins TRBV7-9 to TRBJ1-2; 10 positions match TRBD1. Germline loops: CDR1 SEHNR, CDR2 FQNEAQ (reference sequence). The CDR3 length is 11 residues. The CDR3, as DNA: TGTGCCAGCAGCCTCGGGACAGGGGAATCCTTC. Encoded protein: CASSLGTGESF. The entire variable domain, with the rest obtained from reference TRBV7-9 and TRBJ1-2, is as follows: DTGVSQNPRHKITKRGQNVTFRCDPISEHNRLYWYRQTLGQGPEFLTYFQNEAQLEKSRLLSDRFSAERPKGSFSTLEIQRTEQGDSAMYLCASSLGTGESFGSGTRLTVV.

Notes on this clonotype: Germline is not matched at one junction end, which may reflect a read error. The chain uses TRBV27 and TRBJ1-1; no clear D. The CDR3 is 11 residues long. The V gene's germline CDR1 is MNHEY and CDR2 SMNVEV (reference sequence). DNA of the CDR3: TGTGCCAGCAGATCTATCTCTGAGGCTTTCTTT. It codes for CASRSISEAFF.